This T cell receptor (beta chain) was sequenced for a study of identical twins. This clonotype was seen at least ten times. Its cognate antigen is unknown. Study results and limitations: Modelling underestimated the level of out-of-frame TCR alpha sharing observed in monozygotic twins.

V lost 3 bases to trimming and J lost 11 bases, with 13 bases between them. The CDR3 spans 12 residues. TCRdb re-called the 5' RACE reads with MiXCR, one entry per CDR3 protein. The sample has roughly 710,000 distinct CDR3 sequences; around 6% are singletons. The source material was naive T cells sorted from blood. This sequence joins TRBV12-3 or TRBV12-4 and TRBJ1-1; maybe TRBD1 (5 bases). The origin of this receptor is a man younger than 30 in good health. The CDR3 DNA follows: TGTGCCAGCAGTTTCGCCGGGACTTGGGCTTTCTTT. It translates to CASSFAGTWAFF.